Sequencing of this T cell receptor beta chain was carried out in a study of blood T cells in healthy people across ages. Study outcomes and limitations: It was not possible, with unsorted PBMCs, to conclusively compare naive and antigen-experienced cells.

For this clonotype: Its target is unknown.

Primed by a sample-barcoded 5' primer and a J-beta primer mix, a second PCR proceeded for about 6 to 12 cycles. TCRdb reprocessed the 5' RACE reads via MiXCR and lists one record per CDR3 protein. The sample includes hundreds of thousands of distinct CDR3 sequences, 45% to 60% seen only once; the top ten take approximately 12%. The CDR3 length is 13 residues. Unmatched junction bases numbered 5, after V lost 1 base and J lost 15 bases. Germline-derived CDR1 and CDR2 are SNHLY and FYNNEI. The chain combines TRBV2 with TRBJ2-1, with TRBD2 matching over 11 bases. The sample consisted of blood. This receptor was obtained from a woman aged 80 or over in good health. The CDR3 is CASSEVAGGGLFF. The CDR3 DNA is TGTGCCAGCAGTGAAGTAGCGGGAGGGGGACTGTTCTTC. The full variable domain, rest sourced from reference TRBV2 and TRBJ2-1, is EPEVTQTPSHQVTQMGQEVILRCVPISNHLYFYWYRQILGQKVEFLVSFYNNEISEKSEIFDDQFSVERPDGSNFTLKIRSTKLEDSAMYFCASSEVAGGGLFFGPGTRLTVL.